The 5 T cell receptor beta chains reported below all come from one sample, sequenced in a study of CD8 T cells in Susac syndrome. The RNA input was roughly 0.5 to 1 ug, and it was reverse transcribed with random hexamers. TCRdb processed the immunoSEQ multiplex PCR reads anew with MiXCR; each CDR3 protein has one entry. The repertoire holds approximately 120,000 distinct CDR3 sequences, with around 94% as singletons. The sample taken for sequencing was CD4+ T cells from PBMCs. Receptors were obtained from a human donor in good health.

The chain uses TRBV20-1 and TRBJ1-1; D is possibly TRBD1 (6 bases). V dropped 1 base and J dropped 5 bases, with 14 bases sitting between them. The CDR3 runs to 14 residues. Germline V gene sequence: CDR1 DFQATT, CDR2 SNEGSKA (reference sequence). The CDR3: CSARAPQGGTEAFF. CDR3 sequence (DNA): TGCAGTGCTAGAGCCCCACAGGGAGGGACTGAAGCTTTCTTT.

The chain has TRBV20-1 and TRBJ2-3; the match to TRBD2 covers 8 bases. Unmatched junction bases numbered 12, after V lost 6 bases and J lost 10 bases. In germline, CDR1 is DFQATT, CDR2 SNEGSKA (reference sequence). This CDR3 has 13 residues. The CDR3 loop is CSARAEREIAQYF. The CDR3 DNA reads as TGCAGTGCCCGCGCCGAGCGGGAGATTGCGCAGTATTTT.

V gene TRBV2 combines with J gene TRBJ2-2; 9 bases are a match to TRBD2. V dropped 7 bases and J dropped 2; count of bases not matched to a gene: 8. Germline loops: CDR1 SNHLY, CDR2 FYNNEI. The CDR3 sequence is 16 residues long. CDR3 sequence (DNA): TGTGCCAGCACCCTTAGCGGGAGCCGCAACACCGGGGAGCTGTTTTTT. As protein: CASTLSGSRNTGELFF.

J is TRBJ2-1 and V is TRBV6-5, with 7 bases lining up with TRBD2. This CDR3 region has 14 residues. Germline loops: CDR1 MNHEY, CDR2 SVGAGI. The V gene end was trimmed by 5 bases and the J gene end by 8 bases; junction bases not matched to a gene: 9. The CDR3 loop reads CASSPSGGVDEQFF. The CDR3 coding sequence is TGTGCCAGCAGTCCTTCGGGGGGAGTTGATGAGCAGTTCTTC.

V gene TRBV4-3 combines with J gene TRBJ2-7; maybe TRBD2 (6 bases). V was cut by 0 bases and J by 3 bases, with 9 bases left in between. This CDR3 contains 14 residues. The germline CDR1 and CDR2 sequences are LGHNA and YSLEER. The CDR3 DNA reads TGCGCCAGCAGCCAAGAACGGGGAGGCTACGAGCAGTACTTC. The encoded protein is CASSQERGGYEQYF.